These 22 T cell receptor beta chains were sequenced from one sample in a study of T-cell memory formation after mild COVID-19. TCRdb processed the 5' RACE reads anew with MiXCR; each CDR3 protein has one entry. The data contain 90,000 to 120,000 distinct CDR3 sequences, 11% of them seen just once; the ten biggest clones take up approximately 40%. Sample: PBMCs or a T cell subset sorted from them (not recorded which). The source is a man between 18 and 29 years old who had mild COVID-19 (a few samples of this study predate the infection). Cell type and time point are not known.

The chain is built from TRBV5-5 and TRBJ1-1, with 9 bases aligning to TRBD1. Trimming removed 4 bases from V and 5 bases from J; junction bases left unmatched: 9. Germline loops: CDR1 SGHKS, CDR2 YYEKEE (reference sequence). The CDR3 totals 15 residues. DNA for the CDR3: TGTGCCAGCAGCAGGCGGGACAGGGAATGGACTGAAGCTTTCTTT. Translating it yields CASSRRDREWTEAFF.

This clonotype appeared many times. The V and J genes are TRBV27 and TRBJ2-2; the match to TRBD2 covers 14 bases. The CDR3 is 19 amino acids. Per germline, CDR1 MNHEY and CDR2 SMNVEV (reference sequence). Germline trimming cut 7 bases from V and 4 bases from J; bases unmatched to any gene: 14. CDR3 nucleotide sequence: TGTGCCAGCACCGGGCCCGGACTAGCGGGGGGCCGGGTCACCGGGGAGCTGTTTTTT. This gives the protein CASTGPGLAGGRVTGELFF.

This clonotype was detected only a few times. The chain joins TRBV7-9 to TRBJ2-1; D uncertain. V was pared by 4 bases and J by 5 bases, with 18 bases between. This CDR3 region has 16 residues. CDR1 is SEHNR and CDR2 is FQNEAQ in the germline V gene (reference sequence). CDR3 sequence: CASSSVGWQVNNEQFF. CDR3 DNA: TGTGCCAGCAGCTCGGTGGGGTGGCAGGTCAACAATGAGCAGTTCTTC.

The genes are TRBV6-5 and TRBJ2-3; a weak D match, TRBD1 (6 bases). Trimming shortened V by 5 bases and J by 4 bases, and 16 bases separated the two germline ends. The germline V gene has CDR1 MNHEY and CDR2 SVGAGI. This CDR3 has 15 amino acids. For the CDR3, the DNA is TGTGCCAGCAGTCCCGGGACATTGGGCCCAGATACGCAGTATTTT. It yields the protein CASSPGTLGPDTQYF.

This clonotype appeared a few times. The chain links TRBV9 to TRBJ1-2; 10 nucleotides match TRBD1. With 3 bases clipped from V and 4 bases from J, the junction kept 6 bases outside the gene matches. This CDR3 comprises 15 residues. Germline lookup yields CDR1 SGDLS and CDR2 YYNGEE. DNA for the CDR3: TGTGCCAGCAGCGCCGGGACAGGGGACTTCTATGGCTACACCTTC. Amino acids: CASSAGTGDFYGYTF.

This clonotype turned up a few times. The chain is built from TRBV4-1 and TRBJ2-5, with 7 bases fitting TRBD2. This CDR3 region has 14 residues. Germline CDR1 reads MGHRA; CDR2 reads YSYEKL. The V and J ends lost 0 bases and 4 bases, in that order; junction bases with no gene match: 2. CDR3 region: CASSQETSSETQYF. The CDR3 coding sequence is TGCGCCAGCAGCCAAGAGACTAGCTCAGAGACCCAGTACTTC.

The sample holds a few counts of this clonotype. The chain couples TRBV15 to TRBJ2-5, with D perhaps given as TRBD1 or TRBD2 (5 bases each). Germline-derived CDR1 and CDR2 are LNHNV and YYDKDF (reference sequence). Trimming removed 5 bases at V and 5 bases at J, with 18 bases between. This CDR3 has 15 amino acids. DNA of the CDR3: TGTGCCACCAGCGCACCCAGAACTTGGGGGGAGACCCAGTACTTC. Its protein product is CATSAPRTWGETQYF.

The table lists this clonotype with many counts. The chain couples TRBV4-1 to TRBJ2-2; D is ambiguous. Germline values: CDR1 MGHRA, CDR2 YSYEKL. Between the trimmed V and J ends, which lost 4 bases and 1 base, there was a span of 4 bases. CDR3 length: 13 amino acids. This CDR3 is CASSLKNTGELFF. CDR3 nucleotides: TGCGCCAGCAGCCTGAAGAACACCGGGGAGCTGTTTTTT.

This chain links TRBV3-1 with TRBJ2-3, with D perhaps given as TRBD1 or TRBD2 (5 bases each). This CDR3 is built from 16 residues. The germline CDR1 and CDR2 sequences are LGHDT and YNNKEL (reference sequence). V was clipped by 0 bases and J by 2 bases, with 12 bases between them. The CDR3 reads CASSQDLGTYTDTQYF. DNA for the CDR3: TGTGCCAGCAGCCAAGATCTAGGGACCTACACAGATACGCAGTATTTT.

This clonotype occurred a few times. The chain carries TRBV7-6 and TRBJ2-2, with 10 bases identical to TRBD1. The CDR3 is 16 amino acids. Germline CDR1 reads SGHVS; CDR2 reads FNYEAQ. V shed 5 bases, J shed 6 bases, and the junction held 9 bases outside the gene matches. The CDR3 reads CASSARTGGPAGELFF. DNA for the CDR3: TGTGCCAGCAGCGCTAGGACAGGGGGGCCCGCCGGGGAGCTGTTTTTT.

The chain combines TRBV6-1 with TRBJ1-6; D is undetermined. CDR3 length: 15 residues. Germline loops: CDR1 MNHNS, CDR2 SASEGT. Trimming left V 7 bases short and J 0 bases short, with 10 bases between. The CDR3 nucleotides are TGTGCCAGCAATAGGATCAGCTCCTATAATTCACCCCTCCACTTT. Translated, it gives CASNRISSYNSPLHF.

This clonotype was seen at least ten times. The rearrangement uses TRBV7-3 and TRBJ2-1, with 14 bases that match TRBD2. Germline V CDR1 and CDR2: SGHTA, FQGTGA. This CDR3 comprises 14 residues. V lost 5 bases, J lost 8 bases, and 2 bases stayed unmatched. CDR3 DNA: TGTGCCAGCAGCCCGGGACTAGCGGGGGATGAGCAGTTCTTC. Residues: CASSPGLAGDEQFF.

The CDR3 sequence: CASSYSIAANYGYTF. CDR3 in DNA: TGTGCCAGCAGTTACTCGATCGCAGCGAACTATGGCTACACCTTC. The genes are TRBV6-5 and TRBJ1-2; D is undetermined. CDR1 and CDR2 (germline): MNHEY, SVGAGI. The CDR3 is 15 residues long. The V and J ends lost 0 bases and 2 bases respectively, with 10 bases between them.

The genes are TRBV7-9 and TRBJ2-7; TRBD1 might be the D (5 bases). This CDR3 has 11 amino acids. Trimming removed 5 bases from V and 4 bases from J, with 6 bases in between. Germline V lookup: CDR1 SEHNR, CDR2 FQNEAQ (reference sequence). The CDR3 nucleotides are TGTGCCAGCAGCGGGGCGTACGAGCAGTACTTC. It codes for CASSGAYEQYF.

CDR3 residues: CASSRLAGGRDTQYF. In nucleotides, the CDR3 is TGCGCCAGCAGCCGACTAGCGGGGGGGCGAGATACGCAGTATTTT. V gene TRBV4-3 combines with J gene TRBJ2-3, with TRBD2 identical over 14 bases. CDR3 length: 15 amino acids. J lost 5 bases, V lost 4 bases, and 2 bases had no gene match. Germline values: CDR1 LGHNA, CDR2 YSLEER.

This clonotype was found many times. The chain has TRBV5-5 and TRBJ2-5; no clear D. CDR1 and CDR2 (germline): SGHKS, YYEKEE (reference sequence). This CDR3 spans 14 amino acids. Deletions cut 4 bases from V and 1 base from J, with 11 bases between. CDR3 in amino acids: CASSQITVQETQYF. Written as DNA, the CDR3 is TGTGCCAGCAGCCAAATAACAGTCCAAGAGACCCAGTACTTC.

This clonotype was seen more than once but under ten times. This sequence joins TRBV11-2 and TRBJ1-1, with D possibly being TRBD1 (5 bases). The V end lost 0 bases, the J end lost 5 bases, and 13 bases lay between the germline ends. The CDR3 is made up of 15 amino acids. Germline CDR1 is SGHAT and CDR2 is FQNNGV. Here the CDR3 reads CASSLDEEGLTEAFF. As DNA, the CDR3 is TGTGCCAGCAGCTTAGACGAGGAGGGGCTGACTGAAGCTTTCTTT.

Ten or more counts support this clonotype. The chain couples TRBV7-9 to TRBJ2-2; a possible D gene is TRBD2 (6 bases). Germline CDR1 reads SEHNR; CDR2 reads FQNEAQ (reference sequence). Deletions cut 2 bases from V and 6 bases from J, with 25 bases between. This CDR3 region has 19 residues. CDR3 in amino acids: CASSLSGTPSVVYPGELFF. The CDR3 nucleotides read TGTGCCAGCAGCTTATCCGGGACTCCGTCAGTTGTGTATCCCGGGGAGCTGTTTTTT.

The chain links TRBV27 to TRBJ2-7; D remains unclear. With 5 bases removed from V and 2 bases from J, the gap between germline ends came to 13 bases. Per germline, CDR1 MNHEY and CDR2 SMNVEV (reference sequence). The CDR3 consists of 14 residues. CDR3 residues: CASSAGSGPYEQYF. CDR3 bases: TGTGCCAGCAGTGCCGGATCAGGACCCTACGAGCAGTACTTC.

The rearrangement links TRBV7-9 to TRBJ2-7, with TRBD2 matching over 11 bases. The trim removed 3 bases at V and 3 bases at J, leaving 1 base unmatched. The CDR3 is made up of 14 amino acids. Germline V gene data show CDR1 as SEHNR and CDR2 as FQNEAQ (reference sequence). The CDR3 protein is CASSFSGGDYEQYV. For the CDR3, the DNA is TGTGCCAGCAGCTTTAGCGGGGGGGACTACGAGCAGTACGTC.

This clonotype came up a few times. This chain connects TRBV29-1 to TRBJ2-3; 7 nucleotides align to TRBD2. V was pared by 6 bases and J by 6 bases, with 15 bases of the junction left unmatched. The CDR3 is 15 residues long. Germline V CDR1 and CDR2: SQVTM, ANQGSEA. The DNA of the CDR3 is TGCAGCGTGACCCGGTGGGAGGGTCCACGGGATACGCAGTATTTT. Protein product: CSVTRWEGPRDTQYF.

This clonotype was found a few times. V is TRBV9 and J is TRBJ2-1; TRBD1 matches 10 bases. The germline gives CDR1 SGDLS, CDR2 YYNGEE. The CDR3 totals 14 residues. The trim removed 3 bases at V and 5 bases at J, leaving 2 bases unmatched. CDR3 loop: CASSGQGAHNEQFF. The CDR3 region has the DNA TGTGCCAGCAGCGGACAGGGGGCCCACAATGAGCAGTTCTTC.